The TCR beta chain described here comes from a study of CD8 T cells in ankylosing spondylitis. Whole-study findings and limits: A motif in TCR beta, a set of fewer than ten highly homologous variants, appeared characteristic of ankylosing spondylitis blood. Within matched ankylosing spondylitis synovial fluid, disease-linked clones were reportedly significantly enriched.

V was cut by 4 bases and J by 5 bases, with 15 bases left in between. This CDR3 is built from 14 residues. CDR1 and CDR2 from the germline V gene are SGHRS and YFSETQ. Each TCR beta library was made by quantitative 5'-RACE that incorporated molecular barcodes. TCRdb processed the 5' RACE reads anew with MiXCR; each CDR3 protein has one entry. The sample lists approximately 150,000 distinct CDR3 sequences, over 15% occurring once. As to this clonotype: Its antigen is unknown.

This clonotype originated in a male donor with ankylosing spondylitis. The V and J genes are TRBV5-1 and TRBJ1-1, with D unresolved. Sequences were obtained from blood, either unsorted or a sorted T cell fraction (not recorded which). Here the CDR3 DNA reads TGCGCCAGCAGCGACACCCGAACTGATACTGAAGCTTTCTTT. Translated, it gives CASSDTRTDTEAFF.